Listed below are T cell receptor beta chains from one sample, sequenced in a study of vaccination effects on CD4 cells after COVID-19. The method was immunoSEQ multiplex PCR; TCRdb's version includes in-frame clones alone and lacks a portion of them. This sample yields 70,000 or so clones, of which around 69% are seen a single time; approximately 2.4% belongs to the top ten. Their antigen targets remain unknown. The specimen comprised CD4+ T cells from PBMCs cultured without peptide, sampled after COVID-19 vaccination. The receptors derive from a human donor who received a COVID-19 vaccine. CDR3s include the opening cysteine and the closing phenylalanine or tryptophan. A D gene is named only where the DNA matches it firmly. Some rows have no size entry. The others give once, few or many, or a class for an expanded clone.

V,size,D,J,DNA,CDR3
TRBV7-2,.,.,TRBJ2-3,TGTGCCAGCAGCTTAGTACGGGGGCGCACAGATACGCAGTATTTT,CASSLVRGRTDTQYF
TRBV6-6,.,.,TRBJ1-1,TGTGCCAGCAGTCCCCTCGCGGGGGGCACTGAAGCTTTCTTT,CASSPLAGGTEAFF
TRBV14,.,TRBD1,TRBJ2-3,TGTGCCAGCAGCCTCCGGACAGGGAGGACAGATACGCAGTATTTT,CASSLRTGRTDTQYF
TRBV19,.,.,TRBJ1-4,TGTGCCAGTAGTATTGGCAGGAAATCAACTAATGAAAAACTGTTTTTT,CASSIGRKSTNEKLFF
TRBV28,.,TRBD1,TRBJ2-5,TGTGCCAGCAGGCTTGGACAGGGGCGGTGGGAGACCCAGTACTTC,CASRLGQGRWETQYF
TRBV24-1,.,TRBD1,TRBJ2-2,TGTGCCACCAGTGATCCCGGGACAGGGTTTAACACCGGGGAGCTGTTTTTT,CATSDPGTGFNTGELFF
TRBV5-1,once,.,TRBJ2-3,TGCGCCAGCTTCTCTAGCCCACCCAGCACAGATACGCAGTATTTT,CASFSSPPSTDTQYF
TRBV4-1,.,TRBD2,TRBJ2-6,TGCGCCAGCAGCAAAGATAGCGGGGGGGCCCTTTCTGGGGCCAACGTCCTGACTTTC,CASSKDSGGALSGANVLTF
TRBV5-1,.,.,TRBJ1-2,TGCGCCAGCAGCTCCGAGGTCGCGGTATATGGCTACACCTTC,CASSSEVAVYGYTF
TRBV3-1/TRBV3-2,.,.,TRBJ2-2,TGTGCCAGCAGCCGGACAGTAGCCGGGGAGCTGTTTTTT,CASSRTVAGELFF
TRBV13,.,TRBD1,TRBJ2-1,TGTGCCAGCAGCTTCCGGACAGGGCGAAATGAGCAGTTCTTC,CASSFRTGRNEQFF
TRBV27,.,.,TRBJ2-6,TGTGCCAGCAGTTTATTTTCAGGGTTCGACTCTGGGGCCAACGTCCTGACTTTC,CASSLFSGFDSGANVLTF
TRBV30,.,.,TRBJ1-3,TGTGCCTGGAAAAAAGGGGGAGCGGGAAGCTCTGGAAACACCATATATTTT,CAWKKGGAGSSGNTIYF
TRBV4-3,.,TRBD1,TRBJ2-3,TGCGCCAGCAGCCAAGAACCGACAGGGGCAGGGGCAGATACGCAGTATTTT,CASSQEPTGAGADTQYF
TRBV6-6,.,.,TRBJ2-4,TGTGCCAGCAGTCCCCTAGGGGTGTCCAAAAACATTCAGTACTTC,CASSPLGVSKNIQYF
TRBV11-2,.,.,TRBJ2-3,TGTGCCAGCAGCTTAGAAGGCGGGCGAAGAGATACGCAGTATTTT,CASSLEGGRRDTQYF
TRBV30,.,.,TRBJ1-3,TGTGCCTGGAGCCACTCTGGAAACACCATATATTTT,CAWSHSGNTIYF
TRBV2,few,.,TRBJ2-6,TGTGCCAGCAGTGAGCTAGGGACCATCTCTGGGGCCAACGTCCTGACTTTC,CASSELGTISGANVLTF